The T cell receptor (beta chain) under discussion was sequenced for a study of cytomegalovirus exposure and HLA in healthy donors. Looked up from germline, CDR1 is MNHNY and CDR2 is SVGAGI (reference sequence). The CDR3 length is 16 residues. After removal of 5 bases from V and 3 bases from J, the junction contained 9 bases not matched to a gene. PCR primers comprised 60 Vbeta and 13 Jbeta primers. Sequenced by immunoSEQ multiplex PCR; TCRdb stores in-frame clones only, minus some. Of over 30,000 clones listed, 75% to 90% are singletons. Material: PBMCs. This TCR was sampled from a male donor in good health and CMV-seronegative. The chain employs TRBV6-6 and TRBJ2-5; 10 bases are shared with TRBD1. The CDR3 spells CASSTRTGGNEETQYF. In DNA form, the CDR3 reads TGTGCCAGCAGTACCCGGACAGGGGGGAACGAAGAGACCCAGTACTTC.